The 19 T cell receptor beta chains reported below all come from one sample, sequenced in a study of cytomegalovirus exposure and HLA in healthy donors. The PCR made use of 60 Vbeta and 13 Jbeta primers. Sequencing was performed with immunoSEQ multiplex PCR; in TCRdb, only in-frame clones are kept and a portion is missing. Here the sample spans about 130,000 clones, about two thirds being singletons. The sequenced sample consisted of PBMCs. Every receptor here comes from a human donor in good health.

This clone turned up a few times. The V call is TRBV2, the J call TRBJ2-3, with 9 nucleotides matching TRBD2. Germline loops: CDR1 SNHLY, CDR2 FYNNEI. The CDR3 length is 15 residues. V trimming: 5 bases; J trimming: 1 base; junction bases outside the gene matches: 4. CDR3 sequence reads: CASSQRGARTDTQYF. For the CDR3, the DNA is TGTGCCAGCAGTCAGCGGGGGGCCCGCACAGATACGCAGTATTTT.

The CDR3 sequence is CASSPSPGYTLDTQYF. The DNA of the CDR3 is TGTGCCAGCTCACCCTCACCGGGATACACTCTGGATACGCAGTATTTT. V is TRBV18 and J is TRBJ2-3; tentatively, D is TRBD2 (5 bases). V gave up 3 bases and J gave up 6 bases, with 19 bases separating them. CDR1 and CDR2 (germline): KGHSH, LQKENI. This CDR3 is built from 16 residues.

CDR3 loop: CASSEKDSGANVLTF. For the CDR3, the DNA is TGTGCCAGCAGTGAGAAAGACTCTGGGGCCAACGTCCTGACTTTC. This chain links TRBV6-7 with TRBJ2-6, with D uncertain. Being an ORF, TRBV6-7 has a function that is uncertain. The CDR3 is made up of 15 amino acids. The germline V and J ends were trimmed by 5 bases and 0 bases, with 8 bases remaining between them.

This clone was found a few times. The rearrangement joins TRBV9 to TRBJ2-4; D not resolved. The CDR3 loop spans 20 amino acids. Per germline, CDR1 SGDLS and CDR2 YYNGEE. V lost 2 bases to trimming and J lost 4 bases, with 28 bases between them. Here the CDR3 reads CASSVTTYTTGGAEKNIQYF. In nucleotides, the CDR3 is TGTGCCAGCAGCGTGACGACCTACACCACGGGTGGTGCGGAGAAAAACATTCAGTACTTC.

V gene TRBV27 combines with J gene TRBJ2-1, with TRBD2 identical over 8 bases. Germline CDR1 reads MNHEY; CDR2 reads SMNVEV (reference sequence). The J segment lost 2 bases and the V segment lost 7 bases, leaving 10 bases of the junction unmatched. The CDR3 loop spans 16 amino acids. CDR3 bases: TGTGCCAGCAAGCTTGGGCCGGGAGGGACCTACAATGAGCAGTTCTTC. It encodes CASKLGPGGTYNEQFF.

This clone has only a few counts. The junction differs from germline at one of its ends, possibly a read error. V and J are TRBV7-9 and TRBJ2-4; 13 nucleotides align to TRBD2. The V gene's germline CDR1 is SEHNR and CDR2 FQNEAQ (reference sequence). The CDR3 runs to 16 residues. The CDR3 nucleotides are TGTTCCAGCAGTCGGACTAGCGGGGGCCAACAAAACATTCAGTACTTC. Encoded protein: CSSSRTSGGQQNIQYF.

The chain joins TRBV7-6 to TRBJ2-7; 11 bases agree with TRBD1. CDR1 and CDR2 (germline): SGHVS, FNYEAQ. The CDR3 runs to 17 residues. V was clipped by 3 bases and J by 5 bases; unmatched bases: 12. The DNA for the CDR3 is TGTGCCAGCAGCTTGGGGGTTGGCCGGGACAGGGGGGACGAGCAGTACTTC. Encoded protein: CASSLGVGRDRGDEQYF.

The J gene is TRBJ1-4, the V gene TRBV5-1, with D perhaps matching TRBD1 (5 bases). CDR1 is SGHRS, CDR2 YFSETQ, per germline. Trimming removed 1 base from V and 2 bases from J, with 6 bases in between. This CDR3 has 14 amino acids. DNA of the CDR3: TGCGCCAGCAGCTTGCAGGGCACTAATGAAAAACTGTTTTTT. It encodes CASSLQGTNEKLFF.

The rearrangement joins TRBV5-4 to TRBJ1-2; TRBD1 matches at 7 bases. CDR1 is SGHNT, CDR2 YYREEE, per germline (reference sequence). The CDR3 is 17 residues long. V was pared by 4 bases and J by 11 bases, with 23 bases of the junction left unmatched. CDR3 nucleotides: TGTGCCAGCAGCGACTCCGGGACAGCTTTTATCCATGAACGGTACACCTTC. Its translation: CASSDSGTAFIHERYTF.

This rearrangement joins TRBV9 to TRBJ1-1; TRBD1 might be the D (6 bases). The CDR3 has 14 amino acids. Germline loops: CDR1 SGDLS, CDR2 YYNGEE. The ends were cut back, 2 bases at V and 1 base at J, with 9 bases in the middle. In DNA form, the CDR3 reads TGTGCCAGCAGCGTTCTGGGGGCGAACACTGAAGCTTTCTTT. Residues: CASSVLGANTEAFF.

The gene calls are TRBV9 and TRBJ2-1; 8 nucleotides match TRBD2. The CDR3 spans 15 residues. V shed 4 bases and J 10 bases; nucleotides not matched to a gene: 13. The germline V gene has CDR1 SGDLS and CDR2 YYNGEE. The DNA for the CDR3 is TGTGCCAGCAGCATTACTAGCGGACAACCGACCGAGCAGTTCTTC. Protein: CASSITSGQPTEQFF.

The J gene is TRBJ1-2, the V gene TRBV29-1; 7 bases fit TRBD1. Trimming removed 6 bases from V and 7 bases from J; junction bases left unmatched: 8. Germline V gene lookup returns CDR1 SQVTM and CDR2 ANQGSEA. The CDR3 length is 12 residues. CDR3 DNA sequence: TGCAGCGTGCTTACAGGGGTGGCTGGCTACACCTTC. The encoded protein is CSVLTGVAGYTF.

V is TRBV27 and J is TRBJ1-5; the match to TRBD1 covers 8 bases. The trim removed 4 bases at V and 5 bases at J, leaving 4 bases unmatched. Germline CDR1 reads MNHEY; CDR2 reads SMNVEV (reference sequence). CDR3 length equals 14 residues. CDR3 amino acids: CASSWDRYYQPQHF. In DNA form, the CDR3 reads TGTGCCAGCAGTTGGGACAGGTACTATCAGCCCCAGCATTTT.

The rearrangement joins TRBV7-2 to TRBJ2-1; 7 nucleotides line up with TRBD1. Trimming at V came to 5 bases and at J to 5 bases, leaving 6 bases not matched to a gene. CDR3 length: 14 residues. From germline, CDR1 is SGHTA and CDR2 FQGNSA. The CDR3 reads CASSMRDRNNEQFF. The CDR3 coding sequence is TGTGCCAGCAGCATGAGGGACAGAAACAATGAGCAGTTCTTC.

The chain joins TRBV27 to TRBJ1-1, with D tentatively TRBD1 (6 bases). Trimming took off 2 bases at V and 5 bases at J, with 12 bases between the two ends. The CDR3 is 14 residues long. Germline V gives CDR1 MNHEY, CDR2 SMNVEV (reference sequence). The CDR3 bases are TGTGCCAGCAGTTTAACCAGGGGCCGGACTGAAGCTTTCTTT. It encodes CASSLTRGRTEAFF.

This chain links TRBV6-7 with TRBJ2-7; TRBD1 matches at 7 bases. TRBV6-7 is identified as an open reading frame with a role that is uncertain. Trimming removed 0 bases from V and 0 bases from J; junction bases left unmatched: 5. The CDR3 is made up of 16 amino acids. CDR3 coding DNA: TGTGCCAGCAGTTACTCGGGACGGGACAGCTCCTACGAGCAGTACTTC. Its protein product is CASSYSGRDSSYEQYF.

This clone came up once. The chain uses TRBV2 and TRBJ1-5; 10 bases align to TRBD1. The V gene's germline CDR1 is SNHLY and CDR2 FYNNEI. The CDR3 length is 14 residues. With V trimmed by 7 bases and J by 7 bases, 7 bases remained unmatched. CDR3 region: CASNRDRGSQPQHF. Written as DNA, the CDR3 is TGTGCCAGCAACAGGGACAGGGGTAGCCAGCCCCAGCATTTT.

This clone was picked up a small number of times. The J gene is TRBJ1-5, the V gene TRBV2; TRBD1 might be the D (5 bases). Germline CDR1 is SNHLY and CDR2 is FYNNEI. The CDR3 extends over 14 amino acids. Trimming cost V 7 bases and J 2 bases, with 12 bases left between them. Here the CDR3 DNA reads TGTGCCAGCACCGGCAGGGCCCGCAATCAGCCCCAGCATTTT. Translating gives CASTGRARNQPQHF.

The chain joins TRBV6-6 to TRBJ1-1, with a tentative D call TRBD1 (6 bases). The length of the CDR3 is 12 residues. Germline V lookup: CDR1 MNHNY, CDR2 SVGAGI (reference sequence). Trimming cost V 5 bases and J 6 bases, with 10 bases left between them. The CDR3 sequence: CASSHRQAEAFF. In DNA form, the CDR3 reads TGTGCCAGCAGTCACCGACAGGCTGAAGCTTTCTTT.